A single sample is the source of the 25 T cell receptor beta chains below, sequenced in a study of blood T cell repertoires in COVID-19. Profiling relied on immunoSEQ multiplex PCR, and the TCRdb table lists in-frame clones only, not all of them. The sample carries about 100,000 clones, approximately 90% recorded once. Sample: peripheral blood. Receptors originate from a woman aged 80 or over with acute or convalescent COVID-19.

This sequence joins TRBV5-1 and TRBJ2-5; 7 bases agree with TRBD1. The CDR3 spans 15 residues. The V gene's germline CDR1 is SGHRS and CDR2 YFSETQ. After removal of 4 bases from V and 4 bases from J, the junction contained 10 bases not matched to a gene. The CDR3 nucleotides are TGCGCCAGCAGCGAGACAGGGTGGGCCGGAGAGACCCAGTACTTC. Translation: CASSETGWAGETQYF.

This CDR3 is CASSLGGEYSNQPQHF. The CDR3 region has the DNA TGTGCCAGCAGCTTAGGTGGGGAGTATAGCAATCAGCCCCAGCATTTT. J is TRBJ1-5 and V is TRBV7-8, with D uncertain. Germline V gene data show CDR1 as SGHVS and CDR2 as FQNEAQ. V was trimmed by 1 base and J by 0 bases, leaving 10 bases between them. The CDR3 has 16 amino acids.

This chain joins TRBV27 and TRBJ2-5, with 10 bases that match TRBD1. CDR3 size: 15 residues. V lost 7 bases and J lost 4; bases outside the gene matches: 9. Germline values: CDR1 MNHEY, CDR2 SMNVEV (reference sequence). This chain's CDR3 is CASTNLGQGGETQYF. In DNA form, the CDR3 reads TGTGCCAGCACCAACCTCGGACAGGGGGGAGAGACCCAGTACTTC.

The V gene is TRBV7-2, the J gene TRBJ2-5, with TRBD1 identical over 8 bases. The V gene end was trimmed by 0 bases and the J gene end by 7 bases; junction bases not matched to a gene: 7. The CDR3 runs to 15 residues. Germline assignment: CDR1 SGHTA and CDR2 FQGNSA. The chain's CDR3 is CASSLATGVGGTQYF. The DNA for the CDR3 is TGTGCCAGCAGCTTAGCGACAGGGGTCGGGGGGACCCAGTACTTC.

V usage is TRBV6-5 and J usage is TRBJ1-2; tentative D call: TRBD1 (5 bases). V lost 4 bases and J 4 bases, leaving 10 bases between the germline ends. CDR1 is MNHEY, CDR2 SVGAGI, per germline. The CDR3 totals 13 residues. CDR3 sequence reads: CASSLQETYGYTF. The DNA of the CDR3 is TGTGCCAGCAGTTTACAGGAAACCTATGGCTACACCTTC.

V usage is TRBV2 and J usage is TRBJ2-6, with TRBD2 matching over 10 bases. Trimming took 5 bases from V and 0 from J; bases not matched to a gene: 4. The V gene's germline CDR1 is SNHLY and CDR2 FYNNEI. CDR3 size: 17 residues. The CDR3 protein is CASSNSGGPSGANVLTF. For the CDR3, the DNA is TGTGCCAGCAGTAATAGCGGGGGGCCCTCTGGGGCCAACGTCCTGACTTTC.

The chain employs TRBV5-8 and TRBJ2-7; 7 bases agree with TRBD1. This CDR3 contains 18 residues. V lost 1 base, J lost 5 bases, and 18 bases stayed unmatched. Germline V CDR1 and CDR2: SGHTS, YDEGEE. The CDR3 nucleotides are TGTGCCAGCAGCTTGTACTACGAGGGGGCCGCCGGTCCCCACGAGCAGTACTTC. Residues: CASSLYYEGAAGPHEQYF.

V is TRBV7-2 and J is TRBJ2-7; D may be TRBD1 (6 bases). The CDR3 totals 14 residues. Germline CDR1 is SGHTA and CDR2 is FQGNSA. V lost 3 bases, J lost 3 bases, and 12 bases lay in between. The CDR3 DNA is TGTGCCAGCAGCTTTGGTACAGGGTACTACGAGCAGTACTTC. This translates into CASSFGTGYYEQYF.

The chain is built from TRBV6-7 and TRBJ2-7; 7 nucleotides agree with TRBD1. TRBV6-7 is recorded as an ORF, its role being uncertain. There are 13 residues in the CDR3. After removal of 5 bases from V and 3 bases from J, the junction contained 4 bases not matched to a gene. The CDR3 sequence is CASSQGVGYEQYF. CDR3 nucleotide sequence: TGTGCCAGCAGTCAGGGGGTGGGCTACGAGCAGTACTTC.

This rearrangement joins TRBV7-3 to TRBJ1-6, with a weak D call TRBD1 (5 bases). This CDR3 has 17 residues. The germline gives CDR1 SGHTA, CDR2 FQGTGA. V lost 1 base and J lost 7, with 17 bases in between. CDR3 coding DNA: TGTGCCAGCAGCTTAATGGGGGGGGGTTTGCGAAATTCACCCCTCCACTTT. Translated, it gives CASSLMGGGLRNSPLHF. Supplemented by reference TRBV7-3 and TRBJ1-6, the full variable domain reads GAGVSQTPSNKVTEKGKYVELRCDPISGHTALYWYRQSLGQGPEFLIYFQGTGAADDSGLPNDRFFAVRPEGSVSTLKIQRTERGDSAVYLCASSLMGGGLRNSPLHFGNGTRLTVT.

J is TRBJ1-6 and V is TRBV7-2; no firm D call. The CDR3 runs to 15 residues. In germline, CDR1 is SGHTA, CDR2 FQGNSA. V was shortened by 0 bases and J by 5 bases, with 8 bases between the two germline ends. The CDR3 region has the DNA TGTGCCAGCAGCTTAGCGCCACAACATAATTCACCCCTCCACTTT. It specifies CASSLAPQHNSPLHF.

This clone was recorded once. The chain links TRBV6-5 to TRBJ1-1; TRBD1 agrees at 8 bases. Losses at the gene ends were 6 bases for V and 5 bases for J; bases not matched to a gene: 8. Looked up from germline, CDR1 is MNHEY and CDR2 is SVGAGI. The CDR3 runs to 14 residues. The CDR3 DNA reads as TGTGCCAGCAGCCGCGGACAGGGTACTACTGAAGCTTTCTTT. Its translation is CASSRGQGTTEAFF.

The chain joins TRBV5-1 to TRBJ2-5; D is ambiguous. The germline gives CDR1 SGHRS, CDR2 YFSETQ. This CDR3 comprises 13 residues. The V and J ends lost 0 bases and 5 bases respectively, with 8 bases between them. The CDR3 DNA follows: TGCGCCAGCAGCTTGGGGCACCCGGAGACCCAGTACTTC. Residues: CASSLGHPETQYF.

V is TRBV27 and J is TRBJ2-1, with TRBD2 identical over 8 bases. Germline CDR1 is MNHEY and CDR2 is SMNVEV (reference sequence). The CDR3 runs 14 residues. After removal of 6 bases from V and 9 bases from J, the junction contained 10 bases not matched to a gene. The CDR3 region is CASSFTGGGVEQFF. For the CDR3, the DNA is TGTGCCAGCAGCTTCACCGGGGGGGGTGTTGAGCAGTTCTTC.

This clone came up once. At the DNA level, this CDR3 is encoded by other sequences in the same sample as well. This chain uses TRBV28 with TRBJ1-2; D unclear. Deletions cut 3 bases from V and 0 bases from J, with 8 bases between. CDR1 is MDHEN, CDR2 SYDVKM, per germline. This CDR3 contains 14 residues. The CDR3 nucleotides are TGTGCCAGCAGTTTTGGGCAGACTAACTATGGCTACACCTTC. It translates to CASSFGQTNYGYTF.

This chain connects TRBV4-1 to TRBJ2-1; D unclear. The V gene's germline CDR1 is MGHRA and CDR2 YSYEKL. The CDR3 totals 14 residues. Trimming cost V 4 bases and J 3 bases, with 10 bases left between them. The CDR3 DNA follows: TGCGCCAGCAGCCGAGTGACAAACTACAATGAGCAGTTCTTC. Residues: CASSRVTNYNEQFF.

This clone has a count of ten or more. This rearrangement joins TRBV28 to TRBJ1-6; D perhaps matches TRBD1 (6 bases). Germline V lookup: CDR1 MDHEN, CDR2 SYDVKM. The CDR3 is made up of 12 amino acids. The germline V and J ends were trimmed by 4 bases and 13 bases, with 11 bases remaining between them. CDR3 DNA sequence: TGTGCCAGCAGTTCCTGGGGGGGCCCCCTCCACTTT. It translates to CASSSWGGPLHF.

The rearrangement links TRBV25-1 to TRBJ1-2, with no clear D. The CDR3 is 13 amino acids. Germline assignment: CDR1 MGHDK and CDR2 SYGVNS. Trimming stripped 4 bases from V and 4 bases from J, with 10 bases between. Written as DNA, the CDR3 is TGTGCCAGCAGTGTAGAGGTATCCTATGGCTACACCTTC. Translating gives CASSVEVSYGYTF.

The CDR3 nucleotides read TGTGCCAGCAGTATAATCGGGGTCGGGCACGAGCAGTACTTC. Translating gives CASSIIGVGHEQYF. The V call is TRBV27, the J call TRBJ2-7; D may be TRBD2 (5 bases). In germline, CDR1 is MNHEY, CDR2 SMNVEV (reference sequence). This CDR3 is built from 14 residues. Trimming stripped 5 bases from V and 5 bases from J, with 16 bases between.

The CDR3 loop is CASSLEGGDYGYTF. CDR3 sequence (DNA): TGCGCCAGCAGCTTGGAGGGCGGGGACTATGGCTACACCTTC. V and J are TRBV5-1 and TRBJ1-2; D is ambiguous. This CDR3 region has 14 residues. The V end lost 0 bases, the J end lost 3 bases, and 9 bases lay between the germline ends. Germline V gives CDR1 SGHRS, CDR2 YFSETQ.

V and J are TRBV2 and TRBJ1-2; the D gene is possibly TRBD1 (5 bases). The CDR3 runs 15 residues. Germline-derived CDR1 and CDR2 are SNHLY and FYNNEI. The V and J ends lost 6 bases and 4 bases respectively, with 18 bases between them. The CDR3 here is CASSRDWGDAYGYTF. The DNA of the CDR3 is TGTGCCAGCAGCCGGGACTGGGGCGACGCCTATGGCTACACCTTC.

CDR3 DNA sequence: TGTGCCAGCAGTTTAATTGGGGCTGCGAACACTGAAGCTTTCTTT. Translation gives CASSLIGAANTEAFF. The chain carries TRBV28 and TRBJ1-1, with a tentative D call TRBD1 (5 bases). CDR3 length: 15 amino acids. Deletions cut 2 bases from V and 1 base from J, with 11 bases between. Germline V gene data show CDR1 as MDHEN and CDR2 as SYDVKM.

This clone showed up just a few times. The chain combines TRBV2 with TRBJ1-2, with a tentative D call TRBD1 (6 bases). V was clipped by 3 bases and J by 4 bases, with 15 bases between them. The CDR3 has 15 residues. Germline CDR1 SNHLY, CDR2 FYNNEI. The CDR3 here is CASSDPQGTSYGYTF. The DNA of the CDR3 is TGTGCCAGCAGTGACCCACAGGGTACAAGCTATGGCTACACCTTC.

This chain uses TRBV9 with TRBJ2-3; 9 nucleotides agree with TRBD2. The CDR3 runs 16 residues. Germline CDR1 reads SGDLS; CDR2 reads YYNGEE. The junction had 4 bases not matched to a gene; V was cut back by 1 base and J by 1 base. The CDR3 spells CASSVIGGGGTDTQYF. As DNA, the CDR3 is TGTGCCAGCAGCGTAATAGGCGGGGGGGGCACAGATACGCAGTATTTT.

The chain couples TRBV5-6 to TRBJ1-2; 7 bases match TRBD1. The CDR3 is 15 residues long. The ends lost 1 base at V and 8 bases at J; junction bases unmatched: 11. The germline CDR1 and CDR2 sequences are SGHDT and YYEEEE. CDR3 residues: CASSLHRDRLLGYTF. The CDR3, as DNA: TGTGCCAGCAGCTTGCACCGGGACAGATTATTGGGCTACACCTTC. Together with reference TRBV5-6 and TRBJ1-2, the CDR3 gives the full variable domain: DAGVTQSPTHLIKTRGQQVTLRCSPKSGHDTVSWYQQALGQGPQFIFQYYEEEERQRGNFPDRFSGHQFPNYSSELNVNALLLGDSALYLCASSLHRDRLLGYTFGSGTRLTVV.